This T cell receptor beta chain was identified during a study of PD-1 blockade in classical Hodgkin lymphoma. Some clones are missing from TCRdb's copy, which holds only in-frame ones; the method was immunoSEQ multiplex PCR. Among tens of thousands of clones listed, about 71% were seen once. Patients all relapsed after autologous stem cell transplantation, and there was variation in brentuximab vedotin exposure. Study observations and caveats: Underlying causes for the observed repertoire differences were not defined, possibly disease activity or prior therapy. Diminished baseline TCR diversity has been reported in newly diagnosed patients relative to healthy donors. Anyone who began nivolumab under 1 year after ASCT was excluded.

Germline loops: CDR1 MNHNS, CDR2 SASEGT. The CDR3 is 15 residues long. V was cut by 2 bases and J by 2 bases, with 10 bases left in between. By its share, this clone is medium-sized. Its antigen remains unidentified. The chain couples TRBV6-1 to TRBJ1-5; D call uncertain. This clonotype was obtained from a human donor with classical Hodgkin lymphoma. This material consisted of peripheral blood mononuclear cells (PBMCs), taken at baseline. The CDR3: CASSEWVVGNQPQHF. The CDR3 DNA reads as TGTGCCAGCAGTGAATGGGTCGTTGGCAATCAGCCCCAGCATTTT.